A selection of T cell receptor beta chains follows, all from one sample in a study of response to subunit inactivated influenza vaccine. Each CDR3 protein gets one entry after TCRdb re-called the RT-PCR reads with MiXCR. The table includes roughly 570,000 distinct CDR3 sequences, around 13% detected once. Material: PBMCs from blood, obtained roughly 13 days after vaccination. These receptors were collected from a man aged 50-60 years who received an inactivated influenza vaccine. CDR3s include the opening cysteine and the closing phenylalanine or tryptophan. The order of the fields is CDR3 length, J gene, D gene, clone size, V gene, CDR3 protein, CDR3 DNA. A D gene is named only where the DNA matches it firmly. Where a row states a size, it is once, few, many or the class of an expanded clone; other rows omit it.

15 | TRBJ2-2 | TRBD2 | few | TRBV12-3/TRBV12-4 | CASSYTSGAPGELFF | TGTGCCAGCAGCTATACTAGCGGGGCGCCCGGGGAGCTGTTTTTT
14 | TRBJ2-7 | TRBD2 | - | TRBV4-3 | CASSQGSASGTLYF | TGCGCCAGCAGCCAGGGGTCGGCTAGCGGGACTCTCTACTTC
15 | TRBJ2-5 | - | - | TRBV7-2 | CASSSFRALQETQYF | TGTGCCAGCAGCTCATTCCGGGCCCTCCAAGAGACCCAGTACTTC
14 | TRBJ2-7 | - | few | TRBV10-3 | CAISDKQGSYEQYF | TGTGCCATCAGTGACAAACAGGGCTCCTACGAGCAGTACTTC
15 | TRBJ1-5 | - | few | TRBV5-4 | CASRPDSLTNQPQHF | TGTGCCAGCAGACCCGACAGTCTTACCAATCAGCCCCAGCATTTT
13 | TRBJ2-6 | - | few | TRBV29-1 | CSLEGSGANVLTF | TGCAGCCTAGAAGGCTCTGGGGCCAACGTCCTGACTTTC
14 | TRBJ2-5 | - | once | TRBV7-2 | CASSLVDGQETQYF | TGTGCCAGCAGCTTAGTTGACGGTCAAGAGACCCAGTACTTC
13 | TRBJ2-7 | - | many | TRBV4-2 | CASSQDWGSEQYF | TGTGCCAGCAGCCAAGATTGGGGGAGCGAGCAGTACTTC
15 | TRBJ2-7 | - | many | TRBV3-1 | CASSHSLGLWVEQYF | TGTGCCAGCAGCCATTCCCTAGGGTTATGGGTCGAGCAGTACTTC
11 | TRBJ2-1 | - | many | TRBV9 | CASTSLGMQFF | TGTGCCAGCACGTCGTTGGGGATGCAGTTCTTC
14 | TRBJ2-4 | - | - | TRBV20-1 | CSARGPPRKNIQYF | TGCAGTGCTAGAGGACCCCCCCGCAAAAACATTCAGTACTTC
15 | TRBJ1-2 | - | - | TRBV3-1 | CASSQGGSSIYGYTF | TGTGCCAGCAGCCAAGGCGGGTCGTCCATCTATGGCTACACCTTC
14 | TRBJ2-1 | - | few | TRBV6-2/TRBV6-3 | CASSAGNSYNEQFF | TGTGCCAGCTCGGCGGGCAACTCCTACAATGAGCAGTTCTTC
14 | TRBJ2-7 | TRBD1 | - | TRBV6-2/TRBV6-3 | CASIRTGELREQYF | TGTGCCAGCATCCGGACAGGGGAACTGCGGGAGCAGTACTTC
13 | TRBJ2-3 | - | few | TRBV30 | CAWSQVGADTQYF | TGTGCCTGGAGCCAGGTGGGGGCAGATACGCAGTATTTT
15 | TRBJ2-2 | - | - | TRBV12-3/TRBV12-4 | CASSWGLANTGELFF | TGTGCCAGCAGTTGGGGACTGGCGAACACCGGGGAGCTGTTTTTT
15 | TRBJ2-3 | - | - | TRBV5-1 | CASSEGRISTDTQYF | TGCGCCAGCAGCGAGGGACGGATTAGCACAGATACGCAGTATTTT
12 | TRBJ2-3 | - | few | TRBV29-1 | CSVASLADTQYF | TGCAGCGTTGCGTCTTTGGCGGATACGCAGTATTTT
15 | TRBJ1-6 | TRBD1 | - | TRBV3-1 | CASSTTGERRSPLHF | TGTGCCAGCAGCACTACAGGGGAGAGGCGGTCACCCCTCCACTTT
14 | TRBJ1-4 | TRBD1 | - | TRBV30 | CAWSTTGVDEKLFF | TGTGCCTGGAGTACAACAGGGGTTGATGAAAAACTGTTTTTT
13 | TRBJ1-5 | TRBD1 | few | TRBV11-2 | CASSTGQYQPQHF | TGTGCCAGCAGTACGGGACAGTATCAGCCCCAGCATTTT
14 | TRBJ2-7 | - | - | TRBV4-2 | CASSVPGRVDEQYF | TGTGCCAGCAGCGTCCCTGGGAGAGTCGACGAGCAGTACTTC
16 | TRBJ1-4 | - | - | TRBV7-2 | CASSFDWGGTNEKLFF | TGTGCCAGCAGCTTCGACTGGGGAGGCACTAATGAAAAACTGTTTTTT
15 | TRBJ2-6 | - | few | TRBV28 | CASQTSGAGANVLTF | TGTGCCAGCCAAACCTCGGGGGCTGGGGCCAACGTCCTGACTTTC
15 | TRBJ2-7 | - | - | TRBV5-1 | CASSWGPQSSYEQYF | TGCGCCAGCAGCTGGGGCCCTCAGAGCTCCTACGAGCAGTACTTC
14 | TRBJ2-1 | - | many | TRBV28 | CASSSPTGDNEQFF | TGTGCCAGCAGTTCTCCGACGGGTGACAATGAGCAGTTCTTC
17 | TRBJ2-1 | TRBD2 | few | TRBV15 | CATSRDGLAPSRDEQFF | TGTGCCACCAGCAGAGATGGACTAGCACCTAGCCGGGATGAGCAGTTCTTC
17 | TRBJ2-4 | - | few | TRBV4-1 | CASSQDKQYTAKNIQYF | TGCGCCAGCAGCCAAGATAAACAGTACACGGCCAAAAACATTCAGTACTTC
15 | TRBJ2-3 | TRBD2 | - | TRBV30 | CAWSPASGGADTQYF | TGTGCCTGGAGCCCCGCTAGCGGGGGGGCAGATACGCAGTATTTT
15 | TRBJ2-7 | TRBD1 | few | TRBV3-1 | CASSQGQGIAYEQYF | TGTGCCAGCAGCCAAGGACAGGGGATCGCCTACGAGCAGTACTTC
13 | TRBJ2-1 | - | few | TRBV9 | CASSEAGDNEQFF | TGTGCCAGCAGCGAGGCAGGGGACAATGAGCAGTTCTTC
12 | TRBJ2-1 | - | - | TRBV28 | CASRSFSTEQFF | TGTGCCAGCAGATCCTTTTCGACTGAGCAGTTCTTC
16 | TRBJ2-3 | - | few | TRBV11-2 | CASSPMRAGGTDTQYF | TGTGCCAGCAGTCCCATGAGGGCGGGTGGCACAGATACGCAGTATTTT
15 | TRBJ2-7 | - | - | TRBV7-2 | CASSFTGTTRYEQYF | TGTGCCAGCAGCTTTACCGGGACAACCCGTTACGAGCAGTACTTC